The T cell receptor beta chain under discussion was sequenced for a study of blood T cells in healthy people across ages. Study conclusions and caveats: Naive CD4+ cells and diversity were both higher in long-lived donors than in aged donors.

A second PCR, run for about 6 to 12 cycles, used a sample-barcoded 5' primer plus a J-beta primer mix. TCRdb re-called the 5' RACE reads through MiXCR, storing one row per CDR3 protein. The sample carries 800,000 to 950,000 distinct CDR3 sequences, roughly 48% recorded once. Of note for this clonotype: Its cognate antigen is unknown.

Each individual donor underwent a draw of approximately 9.6 milliliters of peripheral blood. Each sample gave at least 6.5 million isolated PBMCs. Source material: blood. The receptor comes from a man aged 25 to 40 in good health.

The CDR3 protein is CASSRGPDSEQFF. The CDR3 DNA reads TGTGCCAGCAGCCGTGGACCAGACAGTGAGCAGTTCTTC. The chain couples TRBV6-5 to TRBJ2-1; tentative D call: TRBD1 (5 bases). The germline CDR1 and CDR2 sequences are MNHEY and SVGAGI. Trimming left V 6 bases short and J 9 bases short, with 15 bases between. This CDR3 region has 13 residues.